These 18 T cell receptor beta chains came from one sample sequenced in a study of T cells in Graves' hyperthyroidism and ophthalmopathy. From RNA transcripts, TCR beta CDR3 regions were amplified. RT-PCR in the first round (using the HTBI primer set) targeted the TCR CDR3. TCRdb re-analysed the multiplex PCR reads in MiXCR, keeping a single row per CDR3 protein. The table lists around 690,000 distinct CDR3 sequences, around a sixth of them singletons, with roughly 15% in the top ten. The sequenced sample consisted of blood. These receptors originate from a man aged 50-59 years with Graves' hyperthyroidism.

This clonotype was picked up many times. This chain joins TRBV7-8 and TRBJ2-1; TRBD2 matches 9 bases. This CDR3 is built from 18 residues. Unmatched junction bases numbered 11, after V lost 1 base and J lost 4 bases. From germline, CDR1 is SGHVS and CDR2 FQNEAQ. CDR3 in DNA: TGTGCCAGCAGCTTAGAATCTAGCGGGATGAAAGCTTACAATGAGCAGTTCTTC. Translation: CASSLESSGMKAYNEQFF.

This clonotype came up many times. The CDR3 DNA is TGTGCCAGCACTTTGGAGGTTGACTACAATGAGCAGTTCTTC. Translated: CASTLEVDYNEQFF. V is TRBV2 and J is TRBJ2-1; D might be TRBD2 (5 bases). Germline assignment: CDR1 SNHLY and CDR2 FYNNEI. There are 14 residues in the CDR3. V lost 7 bases to trimming and J lost 3 bases, with 13 bases between them.

In DNA form, the CDR3 reads TGTGCCAGCAGATATACTAGCGGGAGAGAGACCCAGTACTTC. Protein: CASRYTSGRETQYF. The rearrangement joins TRBV12-3 or TRBV12-4 to TRBJ2-5, with 11 bases aligning to TRBD2. The CDR3 sequence is 14 residues long. V dropped 6 bases and J dropped 4; count of bases not matched to a gene: 4.

This clonotype was counted ten times or more. The chain couples TRBV12-3 or TRBV12-4 to TRBJ2-2; TRBD1 aligns across 8 bases. The J segment lost 5 bases and the V segment lost 6 bases, leaving 11 bases of the junction unmatched. The length of the CDR3 is 16 residues. CDR3 DNA: TGTGCCAGCAGAATAGGCAGGGGGCTGTGGACCGGGGAGCTGTTTTTT. This codes for CASRIGRGLWTGELFF.

In DNA form, the CDR3 reads TGTGCCAGCAGTGAAGCTCGTGGCAGGGGGCTTTACAATGAGCAGTTCTTC. It translates to CASSEARGRGLYNEQFF. The chain carries TRBV6-1 and TRBJ2-1; 8 bases match TRBD1. Germline CDR1 reads MNHNS; CDR2 reads SASEGT. This CDR3 contains 17 residues. With V trimmed by 0 bases and J by 4 bases, 8 bases remained unmatched.

This clonotype was seen many times. Written as DNA, the CDR3 is TGTGCCACCGAATCCTACGAGCAGTACTTC. Its protein is CATESYEQYF. The V and J genes are TRBV28 and TRBJ2-7; D remains unclear. Germline lookup yields CDR1 MDHEN and CDR2 SYDVKM. This CDR3 spans 10 amino acids. Trimming left V 10 bases short and J 1 base short, with 5 bases between.

Many counts were recorded for this clonotype. The chain recombines TRBV4-1 with TRBJ2-7, with D possibly matching TRBD1 (5 bases). The CDR3 length is 16 residues. CDR1 MGHRA and CDR2 YSYEKL come from the germline V gene. V lost 1 base to trimming and J lost 5 bases, with 18 bases between them. The CDR3 DNA follows: TGCGCCAGCAGCCAAGTTTCCTCAATTGTAGGGGACGAGCAGTACTTC. Translated, it gives CASSQVSSIVGDEQYF.

The chain carries TRBV25-1 and TRBJ2-7; 11 positions agree with TRBD2. Germline assignment: CDR1 MGHDK and CDR2 SYGVNS. V dropped 10 bases and J dropped 6; count of bases not matched to a gene: 14. The CDR3 length is 15 residues. As DNA, the CDR3 is TGTGCCACCTCCAGGTCGACTAGCGGGATAGCCGAGCAGTACTTC. Translation gives CATSRSTSGIAEQYF.

This clonotype has more than one count but fewer than ten. The genes are TRBV19 and TRBJ2-2; D is possibly TRBD1 (5 bases). This CDR3 has 13 amino acids. Germline lookup yields CDR1 LNHDA and CDR2 SQIVND (reference sequence). V lost 6 bases and J 6 bases, leaving 11 bases between the germline ends. Here the CDR3 DNA reads TGTGCCAGTAGCGCAGGGTATGCCGGGGAGCTGTTTTTT. It specifies CASSAGYAGELFF.

In this sample, this clonotype turned up a few times. The CDR3 bases are TGTGCCAGTAGTATAGCGGATAGCGGGACTTACGAGCAGTACTTC. Protein product: CASSIADSGTYEQYF. J is TRBJ2-7 and V is TRBV19, with TRBD2 matching over 8 bases. There are 15 residues in the CDR3. CDR1 is LNHDA and CDR2 is SQIVND in the germline V gene (reference sequence). Unmatched junction bases numbered 6, after V lost 1 base and J lost 4 bases.

This clonotype was seen ten or more times. The gene calls are TRBV10-3 and TRBJ2-5; possibly TRBD1 for D (5 bases). This CDR3 region has 13 residues. Germline V gene lookup returns CDR1 ENHRY and CDR2 SYGVKD. Trimming pared 7 bases from V and 1 base from J, leaving 10 bases between. CDR3 residues: CAITRDLQETQYF. CDR3 in DNA: TGTGCCATCACCAGGGATCTCCAAGAGACCCAGTACTTC.

The CDR3 nucleotides read TGTGCCAACAGCCAAGGTATTAGCGAAAGCACAGATACGCAGTATTTT. It is translated as CANSQGISESTDTQYF. This chain uses TRBV2 with TRBJ2-3; D is possibly TRBD2 (5 bases). V was cut by 10 bases and J by 0 bases, with 20 bases left in between. The germline V gene encodes CDR1 SNHLY and CDR2 FYNNEI. CDR3 length: 16 amino acids.

At least ten counts were recorded for this clonotype. This chain links TRBV2 with TRBJ2-1; D not resolved. V lost 4 bases to trimming and J lost 6 bases, with 13 bases between them. Germline V lookup: CDR1 SNHLY, CDR2 FYNNEI. The CDR3 is 14 residues long. CDR3: CASSALGSLNEQFF. The CDR3 nucleotides are TGTGCCAGCAGTGCCCTCGGTAGCCTCAATGAGCAGTTCTTC.

This clonotype was detected ten times or more. This chain connects TRBV20-1 to TRBJ1-1, with 7 bases lining up with TRBD1. This CDR3 has 15 amino acids. After removal of 5 bases from V and 1 base from J, the junction contained 10 bases not matched to a gene. Germline values: CDR1 DFQATT, CDR2 SNEGSKA (reference sequence). The CDR3 here is CSARRGAGGNTEAFF. Written as DNA, the CDR3 is TGCAGTGCTCGCCGAGGGGCAGGGGGGAACACTGAAGCTTTCTTT.

V usage is TRBV10-1 and J usage is TRBJ2-1, with D possibly being TRBD2 (7 bases). The V end was cut by 3 bases, the J end by 5 bases, with 20 bases between. Per germline, CDR1 WNHNN and CDR2 SYGVQD (reference sequence). CDR3 length equals 17 residues. The CDR3 sequence is CASSDPYEGGGHNEQFF. As DNA, the CDR3 is TGCGCCAGCAGTGATCCTTATGAGGGAGGGGGTCACAATGAGCAGTTCTTC.

There are many counts of this clonotype. This chain links TRBV14 with TRBJ2-5; 8 bases match TRBD2. The CDR3 is 13 residues long. J gave up 13 bases and V 0 bases, and 7 bases lay outside the gene matches. Germline CDR1 and CDR2: SGHDN and FVKESK. CDR3 sequence reads: CASSQEGTRRLYF. DNA for the CDR3: TGTGCCAGCAGCCAAGAGGGGACTAGGCGATTGTACTTC.

This clonotype was recorded at least ten times. J is TRBJ1-5 and V is TRBV12-3 or TRBV12-4, with 12 bases fitting TRBD1. The CDR3 consists of 16 residues. J was trimmed by 7 bases and V by 5 bases; bases with no gene match: 9. In nucleotides, the CDR3 is TGTGCCAGCAGTGTCGCCGGGACAGGGGGCGACCAGCCCCAGCATTTT. Translating gives CASSVAGTGGDQPQHF.

This clonotype was picked up many times. The chain links TRBV2 to TRBJ2-3, with 9 bases fitting TRBD2. This CDR3 is 16 amino acids long. Germline assignment: CDR1 SNHLY and CDR2 FYNNEI. J lost 3 bases, V lost 1 base, and 5 bases had no gene match. The CDR3 nucleotides are TGTGCCAGCAGTGAAGGACCAGCGGGAGGAACAGATACGCAGTATTTT. It codes for CASSEGPAGGTDTQYF.